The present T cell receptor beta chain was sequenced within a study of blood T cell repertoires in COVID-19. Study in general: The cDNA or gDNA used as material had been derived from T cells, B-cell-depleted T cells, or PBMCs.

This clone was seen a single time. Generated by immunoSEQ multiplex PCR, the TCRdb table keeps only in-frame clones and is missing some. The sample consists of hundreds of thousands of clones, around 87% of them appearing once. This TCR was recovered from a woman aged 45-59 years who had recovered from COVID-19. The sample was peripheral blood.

The CDR3, as DNA: TGTGCCAGCAGCTTAGGCGGGGCCTCAGATACGCAGTATTTT. Translated: CASSLGGASDTQYF. The chain uses TRBV7-2 and TRBJ2-3; D is possibly TRBD2 (6 bases). Trimming took 1 base from V and 4 from J, leaving 9 bases between them. CDR1 and CDR2 from the germline V gene are SGHTA and FQGNSA. CDR3 length equals 14 residues.